The 14 T cell receptor beta chains presented below share a single source sample, sequenced in a study of T cells in Graves' hyperthyroidism and ophthalmopathy. RNA transcripts provided the source from which TCR beta CDR3 regions were amplified. First-round RT-PCR of the TCR CDR3 relied on the HTBI primer set. TCRdb passed the multiplex PCR reads through MiXCR, listing each CDR3 protein once. Of 480,000 or so distinct CDR3 sequences in the sample, over 35% are singletons; the top ten hold 44%. Input material: peripheral blood or thyroid tissue (not recorded which). The receptor source for this set is an adult woman with Graves' disease, either hyperthyroidism or ophthalmopathy (not recorded which).

This clonotype was observed a handful of times. V usage is TRBV6-1 and J usage is TRBJ1-1; D is ambiguous. The V gene lost 5 bases and the J gene lost 1 base, with 17 bases spanning the gap. CDR1 is MNHNS and CDR2 is SASEGT in the germline V gene. The CDR3 runs to 16 residues. CDR3 sequence (DNA): TGTGCCAGCAGTCCACTCGGGGAGGGAGAGAACACTGAAGCTTTCTTT. Its translation: CASSPLGEGENTEAFF.

There are many counts of this clonotype. The gene calls are TRBV29-1 and TRBJ2-5, with 7 nucleotides matching TRBD2. CDR3 length equals 13 residues. Germline V gene lookup returns CDR1 SQVTM and CDR2 ANQGSEA. V lost 5 bases to trimming and J lost 0 bases; unmatched junction nucleotides: 3. The CDR3 loop is CSVQLANQETQYF. The CDR3 coding sequence is TGCAGCGTTCAACTAGCGAACCAAGAGACCCAGTACTTC.

This clonotype came up a few times. This rearrangement joins TRBV5-1 to TRBJ2-3, with a tentative D call TRBD2 (6 bases). Germline V gene sequence: CDR1 SGHRS, CDR2 YFSETQ. Trimming stripped 1 base from V and 4 bases from J, with 10 bases between. The length of the CDR3 is 14 residues. The DNA of the CDR3 is TGCGCCAGCAGCTTGAGTGCGGGATCAGATACGCAGTATTTT. Amino acids: CASSLSAGSDTQYF. Supplemented by reference TRBV5-1 and TRBJ2-3, the full variable domain reads KAGVTQTPRYLIKTRGQQVTLSCSPISGHRSVSWYQQTPGQGLQFLFEYFSETQRNKGNFPGRFSGRQFSNSRSEMNVSTLELGDSALYLCASSLSAGSDTQYFGPGTRLTVL.

J is TRBJ1-2 and V is TRBV24-1; 7 bases match TRBD1. This CDR3 spans 12 amino acids. The J segment lost 7 bases and the V segment lost 10 bases, leaving 8 bases of the junction unmatched. In germline, CDR1 is KGHDR, CDR2 SFDVKD. In nucleotides, the CDR3 is TGTGCCACGGAAACAGGGGTAGGTGGCTACACCTTC. As protein: CATETGVGGYTF.

This clonotype has just one count. The rearrangement uses TRBV4-1 and TRBJ2-5; 7 bases align to TRBD1. There are 14 residues in the CDR3. Trimming at V came to 3 bases and at J to 10 bases, leaving 11 bases not matched to a gene. Germline assignment: CDR1 MGHRA and CDR2 YSYEKL. The DNA for the CDR3 is TGCGCCAGCAGCCAGATGACAGGGTCTAATCTCCAGTACTTC. It is translated as CASSQMTGSNLQYF.

The chain recombines TRBV2 with TRBJ1-6; D remains unclear. The CDR3 sequence is 13 residues long. Between the trimmed V and J ends, which lost 2 bases and 10 bases, there was a span of 9 bases. Germline loops: CDR1 SNHLY, CDR2 FYNNEI. Written as DNA, the CDR3 is TGTGCCAGCAGTGAATACAAGGTCTCACCCCTCCACTTT. Its translation is CASSEYKVSPLHF.

Regarding this clonotype: A single base separates this from a much larger clone, so it may be a read error. The rearrangement uses TRBV29-1 and TRBJ1-1; D is unclear. The CDR3 loop spans 15 amino acids. The V gene lost 3 bases and the J gene lost 1 base, with 15 bases spanning the gap. Germline CDR1 is SQVTM and CDR2 is ANQGSEA. CDR3 coding DNA: TGCAGCGTTGAGGGTCAAACTGAAAGGAACACTGAAGCTTTCTTT. Encoded protein: CSVEGQTERNTEAFF.

J is TRBJ1-1 and V is TRBV7-9; 7 bases match TRBD1. Looked up from germline, CDR1 is SEHNR and CDR2 is FQNEAQ (reference sequence). The CDR3 has 13 residues. Trimming took 11 bases from V and 7 from J; bases not matched to a gene: 13. CDR3 region: CAWSPGTVSEAFF. The CDR3 nucleotides read TGTGCCTGGAGCCCCGGGACAGTTAGTGAAGCTTTCTTT.

J is TRBJ1-6 and V is TRBV7-3, with D maybe TRBD1 (5 bases). V dropped 5 bases and J dropped 3 bases, with 11 bases sitting between them. The CDR3 consists of 15 residues. The V gene's germline CDR1 is SGHTA and CDR2 FQGTGA. Written as DNA, the CDR3 is TGTGCCAGCAGCGTGGGACGGGACTATAATTCACCCCTCCACTTT. Translating gives CASSVGRDYNSPLHF.

This clonotype appeared many times. This rearrangement joins TRBV10-3 to TRBJ2-7; D is possibly TRBD1 (6 bases). CDR3 length: 15 residues. V was pared by 4 bases and J by 2 bases, with 15 bases between. Germline CDR1 and CDR2: ENHRY and SYGVKD. The CDR3 DNA follows: TGTGCCATCAGTGCGTCGACAGGCTTACCCTACGAGCAGTACTTC. Protein product: CAISASTGLPYEQYF.

CDR3 nucleotides: TGTGCCAGCAGTGCCGGGCGGGACACCCATAATTCACCCCTCCACTTT. Protein product: CASSAGRDTHNSPLHF. The chain is built from TRBV12-3 or TRBV12-4 and TRBJ1-6; maybe TRBD1 (6 bases). V lost 5 bases, J lost 5 bases, and 16 bases lay in between. The CDR3 loop spans 16 amino acids.

This clonotype appeared many times. The chain combines TRBV7-8 with TRBJ2-5, with 10 bases lining up with TRBD2. The CDR3 sequence is 18 residues long. Germline-derived CDR1 and CDR2 are SGHVS and FQNEAQ. The V and J ends lost 5 bases and 5 bases, in that order; junction bases with no gene match: 17. CDR3 region: CASSKNTIGLAVGETQYF. CDR3 nucleotides: TGTGCCAGCAGCAAAAACACGATAGGACTAGCGGTGGGGGAGACCCAGTACTTC.

The chain is built from TRBV19 and TRBJ2-1; no definite D call. CDR1 is LNHDA and CDR2 is SQIVND in the germline V gene (reference sequence). This CDR3 spans 15 amino acids. With 4 bases removed from V and 7 bases from J, the gap between germline ends came to 17 bases. The CDR3 here is CASSTANLPINEQFF. The CDR3 coding sequence is TGTGCCAGTAGTACTGCCAATTTGCCGATAAATGAGCAGTTCTTC.

A word on this clonotype: It is unclear where the CDR3 begins or ends on the DNA, so no DNA is shown, and the CDR3 is as TCRdb lists it. This chain connects TRBV29-1 to TRBJ2-2. Germline CDR1 SQVTM, CDR2 ANQGSEA. The CDR3 has 18 residues if both end residues are counted. The CDR3 spells CSFYICSIRSTNTGELFF.